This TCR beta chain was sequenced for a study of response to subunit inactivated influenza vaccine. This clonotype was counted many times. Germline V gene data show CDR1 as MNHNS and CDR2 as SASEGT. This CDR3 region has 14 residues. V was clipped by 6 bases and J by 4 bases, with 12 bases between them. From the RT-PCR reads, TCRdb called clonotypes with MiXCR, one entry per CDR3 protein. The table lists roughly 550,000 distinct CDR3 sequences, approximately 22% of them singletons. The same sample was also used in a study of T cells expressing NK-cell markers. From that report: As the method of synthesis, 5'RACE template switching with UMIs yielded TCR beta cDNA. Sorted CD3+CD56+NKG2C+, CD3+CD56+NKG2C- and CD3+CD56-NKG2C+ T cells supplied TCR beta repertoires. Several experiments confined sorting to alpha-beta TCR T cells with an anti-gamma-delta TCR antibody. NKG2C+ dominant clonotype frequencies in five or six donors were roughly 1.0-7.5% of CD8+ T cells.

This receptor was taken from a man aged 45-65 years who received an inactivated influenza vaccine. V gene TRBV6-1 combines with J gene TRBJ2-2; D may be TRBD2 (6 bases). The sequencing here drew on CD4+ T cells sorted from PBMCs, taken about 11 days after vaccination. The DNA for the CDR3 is TGTGCCAGCAGCAGCGGGCGGTCCACCGGGGAGCTGTTTTTT. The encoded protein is CASSSGRSTGELFF.